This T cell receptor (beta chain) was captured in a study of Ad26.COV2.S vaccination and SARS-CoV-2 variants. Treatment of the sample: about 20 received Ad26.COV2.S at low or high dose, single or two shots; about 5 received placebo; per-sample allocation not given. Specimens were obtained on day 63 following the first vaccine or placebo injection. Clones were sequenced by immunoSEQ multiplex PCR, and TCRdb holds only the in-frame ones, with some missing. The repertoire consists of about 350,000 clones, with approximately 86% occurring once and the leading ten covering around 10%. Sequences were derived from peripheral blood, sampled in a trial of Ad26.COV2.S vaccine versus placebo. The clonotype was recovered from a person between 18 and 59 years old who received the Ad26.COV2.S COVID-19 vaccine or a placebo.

The CDR3 DNA follows: TGTGCCAGCAGCTCAGGGCTCCTCTCTGGAAACACCATATATTTT. Its protein product is CASSSGLLSGNTIYF. The V and J genes are TRBV6-6 and TRBJ1-3, with D maybe TRBD1 (5 bases). Between the trimmed V and J ends, which lost 6 bases and 0 bases, there was a span of 12 bases. The CDR3 extends over 15 amino acids. Germline CDR1 is MNHNY and CDR2 is SVGAGI (reference sequence).